This TCR beta chain was documented in a study of long-term antiretroviral therapy in people with HIV. General study points: Compared with controls, HIV repertoires showed narrower CDR3 length ranges. Information on adherence, resistance and therapy changes was unavailable. Diversity rose after ART but stayed below transplant donor controls.

The assay, immunoSEQ v3.0, was run at survey level. Generated by immunoSEQ multiplex PCR, the TCRdb table keeps only in-frame clones and is missing some. The sample lists tens of thousands of clones, roughly 82% occurring once. Germline assignment: CDR1 SNHLY and CDR2 FYNNEI. With V trimmed by 6 bases and J by 4 bases, 6 bases remained unmatched. CDR3 size: 15 residues. Remarks on this clone: Its target is unknown.

The J gene is TRBJ2-6, the V gene TRBV2; 7 bases fit TRBD1. The specimen comprised unsorted PBMCs, sampled 3 years after starting antiretroviral therapy. This sequence originates from a man aged 45 to 65 with HIV. CDR3 sequence reads: CASSVTGAGANVLTF. The CDR3 nucleotides are TGTGCCAGCAGCGTTACAGGGGCAGGGGCCAACGTCCTGACTTTC.